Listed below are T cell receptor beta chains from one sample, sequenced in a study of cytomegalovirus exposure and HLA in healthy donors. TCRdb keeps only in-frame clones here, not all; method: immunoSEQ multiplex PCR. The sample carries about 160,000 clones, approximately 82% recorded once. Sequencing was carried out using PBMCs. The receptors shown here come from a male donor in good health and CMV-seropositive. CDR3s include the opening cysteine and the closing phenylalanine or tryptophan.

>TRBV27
CASSPSRGNTGELFF
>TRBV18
CASSPSLAEVGTGELFF
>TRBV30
CAWSVGLGQGYEQYF
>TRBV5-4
CASSLDRARGYTF
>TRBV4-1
CASSVDRGAEAFF
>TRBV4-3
CASSQDGSSSGANGLTF
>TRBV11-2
CASSLGTSGRRVGDTQYF
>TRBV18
CASSPVIGQGAGTGELFF
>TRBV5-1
CASSLGLAGGPGGDEQFF
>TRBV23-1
CASSQRQGLGIPYEKLFF
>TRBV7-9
CASSPPRRTGGAYNEQFF
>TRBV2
CASSEGGPVDTQYF
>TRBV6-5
CASSSSQQGLSPLHF
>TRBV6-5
CASSLRRWGDTQYF
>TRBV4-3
CASSQDTGVTGQPQHF
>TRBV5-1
CASSLGGGRTTYNEQFF
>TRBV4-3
CASSQAGAANTGELFF
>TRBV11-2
CASSSWGGGGQETQYF
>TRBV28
CASNPAGEGYNEQFF
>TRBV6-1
CASSGRGFGSYEQYF
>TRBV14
CASSQDAWPGYGYTF
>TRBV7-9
CASSPRGGTTPSSYNEQFF
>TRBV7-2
CASSLALGLAGEETQYF
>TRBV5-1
CASRITGGTEAFF
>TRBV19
CASSKQQGTPNYGYTF
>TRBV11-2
CASSLSTDLYEQYF
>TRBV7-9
CASSSRTSETRNEQFF
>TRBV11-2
CASSPHSSYEQYF
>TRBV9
CASSLQGADSPLHF